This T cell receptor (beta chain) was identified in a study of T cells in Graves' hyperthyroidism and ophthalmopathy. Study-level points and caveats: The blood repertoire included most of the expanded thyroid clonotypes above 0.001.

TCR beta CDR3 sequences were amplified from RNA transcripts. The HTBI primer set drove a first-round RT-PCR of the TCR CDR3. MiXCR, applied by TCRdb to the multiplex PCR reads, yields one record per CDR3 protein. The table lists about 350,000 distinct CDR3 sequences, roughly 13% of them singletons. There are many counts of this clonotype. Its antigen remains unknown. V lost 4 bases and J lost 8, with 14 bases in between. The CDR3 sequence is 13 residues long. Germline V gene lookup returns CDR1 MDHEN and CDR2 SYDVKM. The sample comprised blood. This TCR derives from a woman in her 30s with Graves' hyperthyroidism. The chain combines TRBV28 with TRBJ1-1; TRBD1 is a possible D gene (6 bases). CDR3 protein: CASSSADRPEAFF. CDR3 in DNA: TGTGCCAGCAGTTCCGCCGACAGGCCGGAAGCTTTCTTT.